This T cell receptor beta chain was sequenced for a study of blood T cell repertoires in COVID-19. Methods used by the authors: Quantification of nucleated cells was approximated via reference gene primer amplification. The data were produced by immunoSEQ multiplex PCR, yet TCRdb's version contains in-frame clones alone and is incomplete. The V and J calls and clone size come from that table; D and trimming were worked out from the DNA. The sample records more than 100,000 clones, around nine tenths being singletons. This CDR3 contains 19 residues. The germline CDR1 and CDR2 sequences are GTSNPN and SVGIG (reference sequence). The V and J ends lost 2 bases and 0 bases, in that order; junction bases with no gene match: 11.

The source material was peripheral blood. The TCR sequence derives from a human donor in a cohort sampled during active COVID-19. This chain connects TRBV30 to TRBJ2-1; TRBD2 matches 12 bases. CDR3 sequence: CAWSSRTSGVGSSYNEQFF. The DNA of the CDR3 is TGTGCCTGGAGTTCGCGGACTAGCGGGGTGGGGAGCTCCTACAATGAGCAGTTCTTC.